This record concerns one TCR beta chain sequence. Its antigen is currently unknown. MiXCR, applied by TCRdb to the reads, yields one record per CDR3 protein. The sample comprises over 55,000 distinct CDR3 sequences, roughly 21% of which are singletons, and 65% to 85% rests with the top ten. Germline assignment: CDR1 MNHEY and CDR2 SMNVEV (reference sequence). Trimming took off 3 bases at V and 5 bases at J, with 13 bases between the two ends. This CDR3 is built from 14 residues. This entry is derived from a study of T cell repertoires in cytomegalovirus infection. Study-wide context: Well-studied HLA-B-restricted CMV epitopes were used in the study alongside recently identified HLA-C-restricted ones. Matching HLA type and CMV infection were both indicated by public TCR beta signatures. General study results and limits: People with CMV and the relevant HLA were identified by cumulative public TCR beta family frequency. There were HLA-C-restricted CMV-specific TCR beta clonotypes dominating the ex vivo response.

The clonotype was recovered from a human donor in good health (CMV status not recorded). Some clones in this sample may be carry-over from other donors' samples. The sample consisted of CD8+ T cells from cultured PBMCs, taken from culture after CMV antigen stimulation. The chain employs TRBV27 and TRBJ2-5; tentatively, D is TRBD2 (7 bases). The CDR3 DNA sequence: TGTGCCAGCAGTTTCGGGGGGCCAAGGGAGACCCAGTACTTC. It codes for CASSFGGPRETQYF.